Presented here are 12 T cell receptor beta chains from one specimen sequenced in a study of T cell repertoires in cytomegalovirus infection. A single record per CDR3 protein comes from TCRdb applying MiXCR to the reads. In the table there are under 350,000 distinct CDR3 sequences, 9.5% of which are singletons. Sequencing was done on a sample of PBMCs. The receptors come from a human donor in good health (CMV status not recorded). Some clones in this sample may be carry-over from other donors' samples.

This clonotype has more than one count but fewer than ten. The chain is built from TRBV6-2 or TRBV6-3 and TRBJ1-1; D is uncertain. Trimming took 2 bases from V and 1 from J, leaving 8 bases between them. The CDR3 runs to 14 residues. Germline V gives CDR1 MNHEY, CDR2 SVGEGT. The CDR3 loop is CASSYGGTNTEAFF. The CDR3 DNA reads TGTGCCAGCAGTTACGGAGGAACGAACACTGAAGCTTTCTTT.

This clonotype was seen at least ten times. The chain couples TRBV7-8 to TRBJ2-1; 13 nucleotides match TRBD2. Germline V gene lookup returns CDR1 SGHVS and CDR2 FQNEAQ. The V and J ends lost 5 bases and 8 bases, in that order; junction bases with no gene match: 9. This CDR3 is built from 16 residues. Here the CDR3 DNA reads TGTGCCAGCAGCAAGCGGACTAGCGGGAGTAGGGATGAGCAGTTCTTC. Translated, it gives CASSKRTSGSRDEQFF.

There are many counts of this clonotype. The V gene is TRBV7-2, the J gene TRBJ2-3; D is perhaps TRBD1 (5 bases). The CDR3 runs to 15 residues. Germline CDR1 and CDR2: SGHTA and FQGNSA. Trimming took 5 bases from V and 0 from J, leaving 12 bases between them. CDR3: CASSRDRSSTDTQYF. The CDR3 coding sequence is TGTGCCAGCAGCCGCGACAGATCTAGCACAGATACGCAGTATTTT. The full variable domain, rest sourced from reference TRBV7-2 and TRBJ2-3, is GAGVSQSPSNKVTEKGKDVELRCDPISGHTALYWYRQSLGQGLEFLIYFQGNSAPDKSGLPSDRFSAERTGGSVSTLTIQRTQQEDSAVYLCASSRDRSSTDTQYFGPGTRLTVL.

This clonotype was seen at least ten times. The gene calls are TRBV4-1 and TRBJ1-1; no firm D call. Germline lookup yields CDR1 MGHRA and CDR2 YSYEKL. The V end lost 0 bases, the J end lost 3 bases, and 14 bases lay between the germline ends. The CDR3 loop spans 16 amino acids. CDR3 residues: CASSQEGNRRDTEAFF. The CDR3 coding sequence is TGCGCCAGCAGCCAAGAAGGGAATAGGAGGGACACTGAAGCTTTCTTT.

The rearrangement joins TRBV6-2 or TRBV6-3 to TRBJ2-1; either TRBD1 or TRBD2 may supply D (5 bases each). Germline CDR1 MNHEY, CDR2 SVGEGT. The CDR3 sequence is 15 residues long. Trimming took 8 bases from V and 8 from J, leaving 22 bases between them. CDR3 DNA sequence: TGTGCCAGCCGAATGACGAGGGGCGCTAACTATGAGCAGTTCTTC. As protein: CASRMTRGANYEQFF.

The chain employs TRBV7-9 and TRBJ2-5, with TRBD2 matching over 8 bases. This CDR3 contains 15 residues. Germline CDR1 reads SEHNR; CDR2 reads FQNEAQ (reference sequence). With 4 bases clipped from V and 3 bases from J, the junction kept 7 bases outside the gene matches. In DNA, the CDR3 is TGTGCCAGCAGCTCCGGGGGGGGGAGGAAAGAGACCCAGTACTTC. This gives the protein CASSSGGGRKETQYF.

The sample holds a few counts of this clonotype. The rearrangement links TRBV4-3 to TRBJ1-4; perhaps TRBD1 as D (6 bases). V dropped 0 bases and J dropped 5 bases, with 13 bases sitting between them. The germline CDR1 and CDR2 sequences are LGHNA and YSLEER. CDR3 length equals 16 residues. CDR3 amino acids: CASSQDGRGGNEKLFF. In DNA form, the CDR3 reads TGCGCCAGCAGCCAAGATGGGAGGGGGGGAAATGAAAAACTGTTTTTT.

V and J are TRBV12-3 or TRBV12-4 and TRBJ1-2, with D perhaps TRBD1 (5 bases). V lost 4 bases, J lost 8 bases, and 29 bases lay in between. This CDR3 is built from 18 residues. CDR3 nucleotides: TGTGCCAGCAGTTACTGGGACTTTCTGCCAGTCGAGGACAACGGCTACACCTTC. It yields the protein CASSYWDFLPVEDNGYTF.

This chain joins TRBV20-1 and TRBJ2-2, with 9 positions matching TRBD2. Germline assignment: CDR1 DFQATT and CDR2 SNEGSKA (reference sequence). V shed 5 bases and J 3 bases; nucleotides not matched to a gene: 4. The CDR3 runs to 14 residues. As DNA, the CDR3 is TGCAGTGCTGTAGCGGGGGCCCACACCGGGGAGCTGTTTTTT. Translating it yields CSAVAGAHTGELFF.

This clonotype was observed a handful of times. The rearrangement uses TRBV7-2 and TRBJ2-3; no reliable D call. Trimming shortened V by 2 bases and J by 0 bases, and 12 bases separated the two germline ends. The CDR3 sequence is 16 residues long. Germline V CDR1 and CDR2: SGHTA, FQGNSA. CDR3 in amino acids: CASSLWWESSTDTQYF. DNA for the CDR3: TGTGCCAGCAGCTTATGGTGGGAATCTAGCACAGATACGCAGTATTTT. The variable domain in full, completed from reference TRBV7-2 and TRBJ2-3, reads GAGVSQSPSNKVTEKGKDVELRCDPISGHTALYWYRQSLGQGLEFLIYFQGNSAPDKSGLPSDRFSAERTGGSVSTLTIQRTQQEDSAVYLCASSLWWESSTDTQYFGPGTRLTVL.

The chain couples TRBV6-1 to TRBJ1-2; no reliable D call. The CDR3 runs to 10 residues. Trimming pared 6 bases from V and 7 bases from J, leaving 6 bases between. Germline assignment: CDR1 MNHNS and CDR2 SASEGT. The CDR3 loop is CASRGSGYTF. CDR3 DNA: TGTGCCAGCAGGGGTAGTGGCTACACCTTC.

V usage is TRBV28 and J usage is TRBJ2-7, with D uncertain. Germline lookup yields CDR1 MDHEN and CDR2 SYDVKM. This CDR3 has 12 residues. The V gene lost 8 bases and the J gene lost 4 bases, with 12 bases spanning the gap. The CDR3 DNA sequence: TGTGCCAGCTCCATGACCAGTTACGAGCAGTACTTC. It is translated as CASSMTSYEQYF.